This entry lists 15 T cell receptor beta chains sequenced from one sample in a study of T cell responses to AZD1222 COVID-19 vaccine. Data came from immunoSEQ multiplex PCR; TCRdb stores just in-frame clones and leaves some out. Of roughly 150,000 clones listed, around nine tenths are singletons. Here the sequenced sample was peripheral blood, taken on day 0 of AZD1222 vaccination. These receptors were obtained from an adult in good health.

This clone was observed once. This chain uses TRBV4-3 with TRBJ2-2; D might be TRBD1 or TRBD2, each matching 6 bases. The germline V and J ends were trimmed by 0 bases and 2 bases, with 13 bases remaining between them. This CDR3 spans 17 amino acids. Germline V gives CDR1 LGHNA, CDR2 YSLEER. The CDR3, as DNA: TGCGCCAGCAGCCAAGAAGGGGGGACCGGTAACACCGGGGAGCTGTTTTTT. Its translation is CASSQEGGTGNTGELFF.

The V and J genes are TRBV7-6 and TRBJ2-5; perhaps TRBD1 as D (5 bases). CDR3 length equals 15 residues. The germline V gene has CDR1 SGHVS and CDR2 FNYEAQ. Trimming cost V 5 bases and J 1 base, with 14 bases left between them. In DNA form, the CDR3 reads TGTGCCAGCAGCCTAGAGTGGGGCCGCCAAGAGACCCAGTACTTC. This sequence encodes CASSLEWGRQETQYF.

This chain joins TRBV5-8 and TRBJ2-7; 9 positions match TRBD2. The J segment lost 3 bases and the V segment lost 4 bases, leaving 8 bases of the junction unmatched. This CDR3 region has 15 residues. The germline CDR1 and CDR2 sequences are SGHTS and YDEGEE. CDR3 sequence reads: CASSSVGLADYEQYF. DNA of the CDR3: TGTGCCAGCAGCAGTGTGGGACTAGCTGACTACGAGCAGTACTTC.

The gene calls are TRBV2 and TRBJ1-5; no clear D gene. CDR3 size: 15 residues. Germline CDR1 SNHLY, CDR2 FYNNEI. Trimming shortened V by 4 bases and J by 0 bases, and 10 bases separated the two germline ends. In DNA, the CDR3 is TGTGCCAGCAGTGCTTCACACCTTAGCAATCAGCCCCAGCATTTT. It specifies CASSASHLSNQPQHF.

The CDR3 loop reads CASRIQETQYF. CDR3 DNA sequence: TGTGCCTCTCGCATCCAAGAGACCCAGTACTTC. This chain links TRBV6-5 with TRBJ2-5; D remains unclear. This CDR3 comprises 11 residues. Trimming removed 11 bases from V and 1 base from J, with 8 bases in between. CDR1 and CDR2 from the germline V gene are MNHEY and SVGAGI.

V gene TRBV12-3 or TRBV12-4 combines with J gene TRBJ1-2; 9 positions match TRBD1. This CDR3 spans 12 amino acids. J lost 7 bases, V lost 11 bases, and 8 bases had no gene match. The CDR3 reads CASTRDRAGYTF. The CDR3 nucleotides read TGTGCCTCGACCCGGGACAGGGCTGGCTACACCTTC.

The CDR3 bases are TGTGCCAGCGGACAGGGCCCATTTTGGGAGCAGTACTTC. Its translation is CASGQGPFWEQYF. The gene calls are TRBV28 and TRBJ2-7, with TRBD1 matching over 8 bases. V lost 8 bases, J lost 7 bases, and 10 bases stayed unmatched. The germline V gene has CDR1 MDHEN and CDR2 SYDVKM. The CDR3 has 13 amino acids.

V is TRBV19 and J is TRBJ1-5; D unresolved. The CDR3 length is 17 residues. V lost 10 bases and J lost 5, with 27 bases in between. Germline CDR1 reads LNHDA; CDR2 reads SQIVND (reference sequence). This CDR3 is CATSSPAKRAEDQPQHF. CDR3 DNA sequence: TGTGCCACCTCTAGTCCCGCTAAAAGGGCAGAGGATCAGCCCCAGCATTTT.

The V and J genes are TRBV6-5 and TRBJ2-3, with a possible D match to TRBD1 (5 bases). This CDR3 has 13 residues. The V gene lost 10 bases and the J gene lost 1 base, with 12 bases spanning the gap. In germline, CDR1 is MNHEY, CDR2 SVGAGI. In nucleotides, the CDR3 is TGTGCCACCAGCTTGGGGCGCACAGATACGCAGTATTTT. Amino acids: CATSLGRTDTQYF.

The V gene is TRBV11-2, the J gene TRBJ1-1; TRBD1 aligns across 10 bases. V was pared by 3 bases and J by 0 bases, with 4 bases of the junction left unmatched. The CDR3 runs to 16 residues. The germline CDR1 and CDR2 sequences are SGHAT and FQNNGV. CDR3 nucleotides: TGTGCCAGCAGCTTGACAGGGGGCCAGATGAACACTGAAGCTTTCTTT. Translated, it gives CASSLTGGQMNTEAFF.

V gene TRBV5-4 combines with J gene TRBJ2-3; the D gene is possibly TRBD2 (6 bases). In germline, CDR1 is SGHNT, CDR2 YYREEE (reference sequence). The V and J ends lost 2 bases and 2 bases respectively, with 12 bases between them. The CDR3 consists of 15 residues. CDR3 nucleotide sequence: TGTGCCAGCAGCTTTTATAGCGGACCCACAGATACGCAGTATTTT. Residues: CASSFYSGPTDTQYF.

This clone was observed a few times. V is TRBV7-9 and J is TRBJ1-1; 7 bases are a match to TRBD1. Germline assignment: CDR1 SEHNR and CDR2 FQNEAQ (reference sequence). The CDR3 is made up of 17 amino acids. The ends lost 1 base at V and 1 base at J; junction bases unmatched: 9. The CDR3 DNA sequence: TGTGCCAGCAGCTTAGGGCCACAGGGGCGGGAGAACACTGAAGCTTTCTTT. Protein: CASSLGPQGRENTEAFF. Complete variable domain (other parts from reference TRBV7-9 and TRBJ1-1): DTGVSQNPRHKITKRGQNVTFRCDPISEHNRLYWYRQTLGQGPEFLTYFQNEAQLEKSRLLSDRFSAERPKGSFSTLEIQRTEQGDSAMYLCASSLGPQGRENTEAFFGQGTRLTVV.

The chain links TRBV7-9 to TRBJ2-3; the D is unclear. V was shortened by 4 bases and J by 8 bases, with 13 bases between the two germline ends. The length of the CDR3 is 13 residues. Germline V gives CDR1 SEHNR, CDR2 FQNEAQ (reference sequence). The CDR3 loop is CASSSYYLGTQYF. For the CDR3, the DNA is TGTGCCAGCAGCTCCTACTACCTCGGTACGCAGTATTTT.

V is TRBV4-2 and J is TRBJ1-4; no definite D call. The CDR3 loop spans 17 amino acids. Trimming took off 0 bases at V and 7 bases at J, with 18 bases between the two ends. Germline V lookup: CDR1 LGHNA, CDR2 YNFKEQ. In nucleotides, the CDR3 is TGTGCCAGCAGCCAAGAACTAACGCCCCGAGGCGGTGAAAAACTGTTTTTT. This codes for CASSQELTPRGGEKLFF.

The V call is TRBV7-8, the J call TRBJ1-3; D is possibly TRBD1 (6 bases). This CDR3 is 17 amino acids long. V lost 5 bases to trimming and J lost 6 bases, with 23 bases between them. Looked up from germline, CDR1 is SGHVS and CDR2 is FQNEAQ. The CDR3 is CASSPIGGPREVNTIYF. CDR3 coding DNA: TGTGCCAGCAGCCCCATAGGGGGACCCCGGGAGGTAAACACCATATATTTT.